A single sample is the source of the 30 T cell receptor beta chains below, sequenced in a study of shared clonotypes between healthy human individuals. Generated by immunoSEQ multiplex PCR, the TCRdb table keeps only in-frame clones and is missing some. The table has roughly 2.1 million clones, around 93% seen once. CD45RO-negative cells were positively selected for CCR7, leaving out terminally differentiated effector memory CD45RA+ cells. Sequencing used naive CD8+ T cells from PBMCs. The receptors originated from a man in his late teens or twenties in good health. Some clones in this sample may be carry-over from other donors' samples.

V and J are TRBV7-9 and TRBJ1-2; D is undetermined. The CDR3 totals 12 residues. Per the germline V gene, CDR1 is SEHNR and CDR2 is FQNEAQ (reference sequence). V was pared by 3 bases and J by 9 bases, with 11 bases between. The CDR3 nucleotides read TGTGCCAGCAGCTTTACGGGGAGCAGCTACACCTTC. It encodes CASSFTGSSYTF.

The chain joins TRBV5-6 to TRBJ2-7; D is unresolved. Germline CDR1 is SGHDT and CDR2 is YYEEEE. V dropped 5 bases and J dropped 2 bases, with 14 bases sitting between them. The length of the CDR3 is 14 residues. For the CDR3, the DNA is TGTGCCAGCAGGCCTGCAGGCAGGACCTACGAGCAGTACTTC. It codes for CASRPAGRTYEQYF.

The chain combines TRBV27 with TRBJ1-4; D is possibly TRBD1 (5 bases). With 2 bases removed from V and 8 bases from J, the gap between germline ends came to 15 bases. CDR3 size: 15 residues. The V gene's germline CDR1 is MNHEY and CDR2 SMNVEV (reference sequence). The DNA for the CDR3 is TGTGCCAGCAGTTTAGTCGGGGCCCGGAGCGAAAAACTGTTTTTT. Encoded protein: CASSLVGARSEKLFF.

The chain uses TRBV28 and TRBJ2-5, with no clear D. The CDR3 contains 13 residues. Germline V CDR1 and CDR2: MDHEN, SYDVKM. V gave up 3 bases and J gave up 7 bases, with 12 bases separating them. DNA of the CDR3: TGTGCCAGCAGTTTCGTCCCGACGGGGACCCAGTACTTC. Translated, it gives CASSFVPTGTQYF.

In DNA form, the CDR3 reads TGTGCCAGCAGCCACGGGACCTTGGTGGAGACCCAGTACTTC. This gives the protein CASSHGTLVETQYF. The rearrangement joins TRBV4-2 to TRBJ2-5, with D perhaps matching TRBD1 or TRBD2 (5 bases each). The germline V gene encodes CDR1 LGHNA and CDR2 YNFKEQ. Trimming stripped 3 bases from V and 5 bases from J, with 13 bases between. This CDR3 contains 14 residues.

The rearrangement joins TRBV5-4 to TRBJ2-7; 12 positions match TRBD1. The CDR3 is made up of 16 amino acids. Looked up from germline, CDR1 is SGHNT and CDR2 is YYREEE (reference sequence). V shed 0 bases and J 4 bases; nucleotides not matched to a gene: 5. CDR3 sequence: CASSLARGQGAYEQYF. As DNA, the CDR3 is TGTGCCAGCAGCTTGGCGCGGGGACAGGGGGCGTACGAGCAGTACTTC.

The gene calls are TRBV5-1 and TRBJ2-1; TRBD2 agrees at 9 bases. V was clipped by 4 bases and J by 7 bases; unmatched bases: 6. This CDR3 comprises 14 residues. Germline CDR1 and CDR2: SGHRS and YFSETQ. DNA for the CDR3: TGCGCCAGCAGCACAGGACTAGCGAGGAATGAGCAGTTCTTC. Protein product: CASSTGLARNEQFF.

The chain employs TRBV19 and TRBJ2-4; D is unresolved. This CDR3 is 16 amino acids long. Between the trimmed V and J ends, which lost 0 bases and 0 bases, there was a span of 9 bases. CDR1 and CDR2 from the germline V gene are LNHDA and SQIVND (reference sequence). CDR3 amino acids: CASSIDRELAKNIQYF. The CDR3 bases are TGTGCCAGTAGTATAGACCGCGAGCTAGCCAAAAACATTCAGTACTTC.

The gene calls are TRBV29-1 and TRBJ1-1, with 7 bases identical to TRBD1. The germline V gene has CDR1 SQVTM and CDR2 ANQGSEA. Trimming took 7 bases from V and 5 from J; bases not matched to a gene: 13. This CDR3 has 14 amino acids. The CDR3 loop reads CSAWDRLIKTEAFF. The DNA of the CDR3 is TGCAGCGCCTGGGACAGATTGATTAAAACTGAAGCTTTCTTT.

V and J are TRBV15 and TRBJ2-3; D remains ambiguous. Trimming shortened V by 5 bases and J by 0 bases, and 18 bases separated the two germline ends. Germline CDR1 reads LNHNV; CDR2 reads YYDKDF (reference sequence). This CDR3 contains 17 residues. CDR3 DNA sequence: TGTGCCACCAGCGGCCACAGAATCGAGGCTAGCACAGATACGCAGTATTTT. It encodes CATSGHRIEASTDTQYF.

DNA of the CDR3: TGTGCCAGCAGTTTAAAACTTAGCACAGATACGCAGTATTTT. It translates to CASSLKLSTDTQYF. The genes are TRBV27 and TRBJ2-3; D is unclear. This CDR3 is built from 14 residues. Germline values: CDR1 MNHEY, CDR2 SMNVEV (reference sequence). Trimming took 2 bases from V and 0 from J, leaving 6 bases between them.

V is TRBV4-1 and J is TRBJ1-2; TRBD1 matches 7 bases. V was clipped by 8 bases and J by 4 bases; unmatched bases: 13. The CDR3 loop spans 15 amino acids. The germline CDR1 and CDR2 sequences are MGHRA and YSYEKL. The CDR3 loop reads CASSDFRGDSYGYTF. CDR3 DNA: TGCGCCAGCTCGGACTTCAGGGGGGATTCCTATGGCTACACCTTC.

The chain recombines TRBV7-2 with TRBJ2-4; 9 bases match TRBD2. CDR1 SGHTA and CDR2 FQGNSA come from the germline V gene. Trimming cost V 2 bases and J 6 bases; bases outside gene matches: 11. The CDR3 has 17 amino acids. The chain's CDR3 is CASSLSWAGGPGNIQYF. The CDR3 region has the DNA TGTGCCAGCAGCTTATCGTGGGCGGGAGGGCCAGGAAACATTCAGTACTTC.

This clone was recorded once. The CDR3 sequence: CASSLSTGGYEQYF. CDR3 DNA sequence: TGTGCCAGCAGCTTATCGACAGGGGGGTACGAGCAGTACTTC. This sequence joins TRBV5-5 and TRBJ2-7, with 9 bases matching TRBD1. With 2 bases clipped from V and 4 bases from J, the junction kept 4 bases outside the gene matches. Germline assignment: CDR1 SGHKS and CDR2 YYEKEE (reference sequence). This CDR3 region has 14 residues.

V is TRBV6-6 and J is TRBJ2-7; D is uncertain. The germline V gene encodes CDR1 MNHNY and CDR2 SVGAGI (reference sequence). The CDR3 is 16 amino acids. V was clipped by 4 bases and J by 0 bases, with 16 bases between them. The CDR3, as DNA: TGTGCCAGCAGTTCCTATGCTGCGCCAAGCTCCTACGAGCAGTACTTC. Its protein is CASSSYAAPSSYEQYF.

This clone was found once. Other DNA sequences of this sample code for an identical CDR3. The chain uses TRBV11-2 and TRBJ2-1; TRBD2 aligns across 8 bases. V dropped 5 bases and J dropped 0; count of bases not matched to a gene: 3. This CDR3 comprises 15 residues. Germline V gives CDR1 SGHAT, CDR2 FQNNGV. The CDR3 sequence: CASSLAGSSYNEQFF. CDR3 in DNA: TGTGCCAGCAGCCTAGCGGGTAGCTCCTACAATGAGCAGTTCTTC.

The chain couples TRBV10-3 to TRBJ2-7, with 8 bases lining up with TRBD1. This CDR3 contains 15 residues. CDR1 ENHRY and CDR2 SYGVKD come from the germline V gene. J was trimmed by 2 bases and V by 3 bases; bases with no gene match: 6. The CDR3 DNA is TGTGCCATCAGTGAACCCGGGACAGGCACCTACGAGCAGTACTTC. Its protein product is CAISEPGTGTYEQYF.

The chain is built from TRBV19 and TRBJ1-1; D possibly corresponds to TRBD1 (5 bases). V lost 4 bases, J lost 4 bases, and 28 bases lay in between. The CDR3 sequence is 19 residues long. Germline V gene lookup returns CDR1 LNHDA and CDR2 SQIVND (reference sequence). The CDR3 nucleotides are TGTGCCAGTAGTACCCAACCTTTTGAGTGGGGGGTTCCAAGCACTGAAGCTTTCTTT. Its protein is CASSTQPFEWGVPSTEAFF.

The chain links TRBV6-1 to TRBJ1-3; D gene unclear. Germline V CDR1 and CDR2: MNHNS, SASEGT. V was cut by 0 bases and J by 0 bases, with 9 bases left in between. The CDR3 totals 16 residues. CDR3 in DNA: TGTGCCAGCAGTGAAGCGAAATGGGCCTCTGGAAACACCATATATTTT. Amino acids: CASSEAKWASGNTIYF.

The chain combines TRBV4-1 with TRBJ2-1; 7 bases map to TRBD1. V lost 3 bases, J lost 4 bases, and 9 bases stayed unmatched. In germline, CDR1 is MGHRA, CDR2 YSYEKL. The CDR3 spans 16 residues. The CDR3 DNA follows: TGCGCCAGCAGCCACGCTAGGGGACAGACTTACAATGAGCAGTTCTTC. Its protein product is CASSHARGQTYNEQFF.

The chain combines TRBV5-1 with TRBJ1-1; the D gene is possibly TRBD1 (5 bases). Germline CDR1 is SGHRS and CDR2 is YFSETQ. The CDR3 runs 14 residues. The ends were cut back, 4 bases at V and 7 bases at J, with 17 bases in the middle. The CDR3 region has the DNA TGCGCCAGCAGCCTATGGGGGGTCAAAGTTGAAGCTTTCTTT. Protein product: CASSLWGVKVEAFF.

Here the CDR3 DNA reads TGTGCCAGCAGTACGAGGGGGCTCGGCACTGAAGCTTTCTTT. It specifies CASSTRGLGTEAFF. The V call is TRBV6-1, the J call TRBJ1-1, with 7 bases that match TRBD1. The CDR3 runs to 14 residues. CDR1 and CDR2 (germline): MNHNS, SASEGT. V was clipped by 5 bases and J by 4 bases; unmatched bases: 7.

Remarks on this clone: Different DNA sequences within this sample yield the same CDR3. V gene TRBV28 combines with J gene TRBJ1-1; D is undetermined. Germline V gene data show CDR1 as MDHEN and CDR2 as SYDVKM. V dropped 2 bases and J dropped 5 bases, with 6 bases sitting between them. This CDR3 contains 12 residues. Written as DNA, the CDR3 is TGTGCCAGCAGTTTAGGGAGGACTGAAGCTTTCTTT. It specifies CASSLGRTEAFF.

The chain has TRBV9 and TRBJ2-1, with 9 nucleotides matching TRBD1. Germline V gene sequence: CDR1 SGDLS, CDR2 YYNGEE. The CDR3 is 14 amino acids. With 4 bases clipped from V and 6 bases from J, the junction kept 5 bases outside the gene matches. CDR3 protein: CASSPQGAGNEQFF. CDR3 sequence (DNA): TGTGCCAGCAGCCCACAGGGGGCTGGCAATGAGCAGTTCTTC.

The CDR3 nucleotides are TGTGCCAGCAGCTCGGTAGCGGGAGGGCCAATGGGGGAGCAGTTCTTC. Protein product: CASSSVAGGPMGEQFF. V gene TRBV7-3 combines with J gene TRBJ2-1; 11 nucleotides align to TRBD2. CDR3 length equals 16 residues. Looked up from germline, CDR1 is SGHTA and CDR2 is FQGTGA. Germline trimming cut 4 bases from V and 10 bases from J; bases unmatched to any gene: 12.

The rearrangement links TRBV7-9 to TRBJ2-1; 9 positions agree with TRBD2. The V segment lost 5 bases and the J segment 9 bases; nucleotides outside the gene matches: 14. The germline gives CDR1 SEHNR, CDR2 FQNEAQ (reference sequence). CDR3 length: 16 amino acids. The CDR3 sequence: CASSQDQGLARGEQFF. The CDR3 DNA reads TGTGCCAGCAGCCAAGACCAAGGACTAGCGAGGGGTGAGCAGTTCTTC. The variable domain in full, with the rest retrieved from reference TRBV7-9 and TRBJ2-1, is DTGVSQNPRHKITKRGQNVTFRCDPISEHNRLYWYRQTLGQGPEFLTYFQNEAQLEKSRLLSDRFSAERPKGSFSTLEIQRTEQGDSAMYLCASSQDQGLARGEQFFGPGTRLTVL.

The chain links TRBV7-8 to TRBJ1-2; D may be TRBD1 (6 bases). The V end was cut by 8 bases, the J end by 1 base, with 20 bases between. CDR1 and CDR2 (germline): SGHVS, FQNEAQ. The CDR3 covers 16 residues. CDR3 DNA: TGTGCCAGCGCGGGGGGCAGTTCTCCCCTTAACTATGGCTACACCTTC. Translated, it gives CASAGGSSPLNYGYTF.

V and J are TRBV7-3 and TRBJ1-1, with 7 positions matching TRBD1. Germline CDR1 and CDR2: SGHTA and FQGTGA. With V trimmed by 5 bases and J by 3 bases, 12 bases remained unmatched. This CDR3 comprises 16 residues. CDR3 DNA sequence: TGTGCCAGCAGCCCAGCAGGGGGAATGGTCGACACTGAAGCTTTCTTT. It specifies CASSPAGGMVDTEAFF. Supplemented by reference TRBV7-3 and TRBJ1-1, the full variable domain reads GAGVSQTPSNKVTEKGKYVELRCDPISGHTALYWYRQSLGQGPEFLIYFQGTGAADDSGLPNDRFFAVRPEGSVSTLKIQRTERGDSAVYLCASSPAGGMVDTEAFFGQGTRLTVV.

The sample holds a few counts of this clone. This chain links TRBV9 with TRBJ1-2; tentative D call: TRBD1 (5 bases). This CDR3 contains 12 residues. In germline, CDR1 is SGDLS, CDR2 YYNGEE. V shed 3 bases and J shed 8 bases, with 11 bases lying between them. The CDR3 spells CASSGRGGGYTF. The CDR3, as DNA: TGTGCCAGCAGCGGGCGGGGCGGCGGCTACACCTTC.

The chain uses TRBV4-1 and TRBJ2-7; TRBD1 agrees at 7 bases. V lost 0 bases to trimming and J lost 4 bases; unmatched junction nucleotides: 9. The germline V gene has CDR1 MGHRA and CDR2 YSYEKL. The length of the CDR3 is 16 residues. CDR3 bases: TGCGCCAGCAGCCAAGAGCTCGGGACAGTCCTTTACGAGCAGTACTTC. It encodes CASSQELGTVLYEQYF.